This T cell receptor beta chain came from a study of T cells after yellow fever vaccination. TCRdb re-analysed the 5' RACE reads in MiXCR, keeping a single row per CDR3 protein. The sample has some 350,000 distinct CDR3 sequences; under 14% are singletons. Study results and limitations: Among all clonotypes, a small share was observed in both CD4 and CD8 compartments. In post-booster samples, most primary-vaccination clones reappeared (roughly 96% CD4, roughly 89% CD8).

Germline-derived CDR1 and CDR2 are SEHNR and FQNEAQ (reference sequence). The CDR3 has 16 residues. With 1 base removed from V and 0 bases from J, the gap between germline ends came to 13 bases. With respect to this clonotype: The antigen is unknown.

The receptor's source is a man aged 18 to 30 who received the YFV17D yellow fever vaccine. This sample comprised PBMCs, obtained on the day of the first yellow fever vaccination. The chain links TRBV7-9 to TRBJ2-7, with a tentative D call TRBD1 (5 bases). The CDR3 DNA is TGTGCCAGCAGCTTAGTGGGCGACAGTACCTCCTACGAGCAGTACTTC. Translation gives CASSLVGDSTSYEQYF.